The 4 T cell receptor beta chains given below trace back to one sample, sequenced in a study of blood T cells in healthy people across ages. Sample-barcoded 5' priming and a J-beta primer mix drove a second PCR of 7 to 11 cycles. TCRdb redid the calling of the 5' RACE reads with MiXCR, one entry per CDR3 protein. Seen here are about 780,000 distinct CDR3 sequences, around 45% observed once, and the top ten hold 15% to 20%. Sequencing input: blood. All receptors derive from a man older than 75 in good health.

The chain carries TRBV30 and TRBJ1-2; unclear D gene. V lost 1 base and J 2 bases, leaving 5 bases between the germline ends. The CDR3 totals 12 residues. Germline V gene data show CDR1 as GTSNPN and CDR2 as SVGIG (reference sequence). The CDR3 here is CAWSGRNYGYTF. The CDR3 DNA reads as TGTGCCTGGAGTGGCCGGAACTATGGCTACACCTTC.

The chain has TRBV6-2 or TRBV6-3 and TRBJ2-3; D is perhaps TRBD2 (7 bases). V gave up 1 base and J gave up 3 bases, with 23 bases separating them. This CDR3 region has 19 residues. Germline V gene sequence: CDR1 MNHEY, CDR2 SVGEGT. The CDR3 coding sequence is TGTGCCAGCAGTTACTGGGGAGGGGGTAGCGGTAAAACAACAGATACGCAGTATTTT. This codes for CASSYWGGGSGKTTDTQYF.

V and J are TRBV2 and TRBJ2-1; D gene ambiguous. The CDR3 length is 14 residues. The V end was cut by 0 bases, the J end by 4 bases, with 7 bases between. CDR1 and CDR2 (germline): SNHLY, FYNNEI. The CDR3 reads CASSEAGAYNEQFF. The CDR3 DNA reads as TGTGCCAGCAGTGAAGCGGGCGCTTACAATGAGCAGTTCTTC.

This clonotype was recorded a few times. This chain links TRBV5-1 with TRBJ2-1, with TRBD1 identical over 7 bases. The germline V gene encodes CDR1 SGHRS and CDR2 YFSETQ. This CDR3 region has 16 residues. The V segment lost 4 bases and the J segment 8 bases; nucleotides outside the gene matches: 15. The CDR3 loop is CASSGPTGIVGDEQFF. The CDR3 region has the DNA TGCGCCAGCAGCGGACCGACAGGGATTGTAGGAGATGAGCAGTTCTTC.